Listed here are 19 T cell receptor beta chains from one sample, sequenced in a study of response to subunit inactivated influenza vaccine. MiXCR was run by TCRdb on the RT-PCR reads, yielding one entry per CDR3 protein. The table lists about 650,000 distinct CDR3 sequences, 15% to 19% of them singletons. Material: PBMCs from blood, obtained 12 days after vaccination. These TCRs come from a man aged 45-60 years who received an inactivated influenza vaccine.

This clonotype was detected only a few times. The J gene is TRBJ2-3, the V gene TRBV12-3 or TRBV12-4, with TRBD1 matching over 7 bases. V trimming: 4 bases; J trimming: 3 bases; junction bases outside the gene matches: 13. The CDR3 extends over 17 amino acids. The CDR3 DNA sequence: TGTGCCAGCAGTTCTCCCCTCGACAGGGTTGATACAGATACGCAGTATTTT. Protein product: CASSSPLDRVDTDTQYF.

This clonotype was counted a few times. The chain carries TRBV18 and TRBJ2-3; perhaps TRBD1 as D (6 bases). The germline V gene encodes CDR1 KGHSH and CDR2 LQKENI. V gave up 3 bases and J gave up 5 bases, with 9 bases separating them. The CDR3 runs 13 residues. In nucleotides, the CDR3 is TGTGCCAGCTCACCGGGCAGGGGAGATACGCAGTATTTT. Its protein product is CASSPGRGDTQYF.

The chain links TRBV11-1 to TRBJ2-2; TRBD2 aligns across 7 bases. Germline V gene sequence: CDR1 SGHAT, CDR2 FQDESV (reference sequence). After removal of 5 bases from V and 3 bases from J, the junction contained 18 bases not matched to a gene. The CDR3 covers 19 residues. The CDR3 reads CASSDRGWGAGPDTGELFF. The CDR3 DNA reads TGTGCCAGCAGCGATCGTGGGTGGGGAGCGGGACCCGACACCGGGGAGCTGTTTTTT. Full variable domain (rest looked up from reference TRBV11-1 and TRBJ2-2): EAEVAQSPRYKITEKSQAVAFWCDPISGHATLYWYRQILGQGPELLVQFQDESVVDDSQLPKDRFSAERLKGVDSTLKIQPAELGDSAMYLCASSDRGWGAGPDTGELFFGEGSRLTVL.

This clonotype has only a few counts. This chain uses TRBV18 with TRBJ2-5; possible D gene TRBD1, 6 bases. V was trimmed by 6 bases and J by 0 bases, leaving 14 bases between them. This CDR3 contains 15 residues. Germline loops: CDR1 KGHSH, CDR2 LQKENI. Written as DNA, the CDR3 is TGTGCCAGCTCCCAGAACGGACAGAACCAAGAGACCCAGTACTTC. Its protein is CASSQNGQNQETQYF.

The J gene is TRBJ1-1, the V gene TRBV5-1; D unresolved. There are 14 residues in the CDR3. V was pared by 0 bases and J by 5 bases, with 11 bases between. Germline assignment: CDR1 SGHRS and CDR2 YFSETQ. The CDR3 DNA reads TGCGCCAGCAGCTTGGGAGGTTCGCGAACTGAAGCTTTCTTT. Translating it yields CASSLGGSRTEAFF.

The chain carries TRBV7-3 and TRBJ2-1; 9 bases line up with TRBD2. CDR1 and CDR2 from the germline V gene are SGHTA and FQGTGA. The CDR3 consists of 15 residues. With V trimmed by 5 bases and J by 3 bases, 5 bases remained unmatched. The CDR3 DNA is TGTGCCAGCAGCGCGTATAGCGGGAGCTACAATGAGCAGTTCTTC. This codes for CASSAYSGSYNEQFF.

This clonotype has a count of ten or more. The chain joins TRBV4-3 to TRBJ2-5, with 7 bases lining up with TRBD1. Looked up from germline, CDR1 is LGHNA and CDR2 is YSLEER. This CDR3 contains 13 residues. J gave up 2 bases and V 5 bases, and 2 bases lay outside the gene matches. CDR3 amino acids: CASSSTGQETQYF. The DNA for the CDR3 is TGCGCCAGCAGCTCGACAGGGCAAGAGACCCAGTACTTC.

This clonotype has at least ten counts. The chain links TRBV4-3 to TRBJ2-7; 7 nucleotides agree with TRBD1. V was pared by 2 bases and J by 0 bases, with 7 bases of the junction left unmatched. CDR3 length equals 16 residues. Germline CDR1 LGHNA, CDR2 YSLEER. The CDR3 is CASSQYKGADSYEQYF. The DNA for the CDR3 is TGCGCCAGCAGCCAATATAAGGGGGCCGACTCCTACGAGCAGTACTTC.

The chain employs TRBV20-1 and TRBJ1-1, with D perhaps matching TRBD1 (5 bases). Trimming pared 0 bases from V and 2 bases from J, leaving 10 bases between. This CDR3 comprises 14 residues. Germline V lookup: CDR1 DFQATT, CDR2 SNEGSKA (reference sequence). The CDR3 DNA is TGCAGTGCTAGAGATGGGGGGGGAAACACTGAAGCTTTCTTT. It encodes CSARDGGGNTEAFF.

This clonotype was observed a handful of times. V and J are TRBV10-2 and TRBJ1-1, with 10 positions matching TRBD1. CDR1 is WSHSY, CDR2 SAAADI, per germline. V was clipped by 9 bases and J by 3 bases; unmatched bases: 4. This CDR3 has 13 amino acids. Here the CDR3 DNA reads TGCGCCAGTAAGGACAGGGGGTACACTGAAGCTTTCTTT. Encoded protein: CASKDRGYTEAFF.

This clonotype was detected only a few times. This rearrangement joins TRBV5-6 to TRBJ1-3, with D unresolved. Germline values: CDR1 SGHDT, CDR2 YYEEEE. There are 15 residues in the CDR3. V lost 4 bases and J lost 0, with 11 bases in between. CDR3 sequence: CASSIGPNSGNTIYF. In nucleotides, the CDR3 is TGTGCCAGCAGCATAGGACCTAACTCTGGAAACACCATATATTTT.

This clonotype was observed a handful of times. This rearrangement joins TRBV6-5 to TRBJ1-2, with a tentative D call TRBD1 (5 bases). The germline CDR1 and CDR2 sequences are MNHEY and SVGAGI. The V end was cut by 4 bases, the J end by 8 bases, with 11 bases between. The CDR3 is 12 amino acids. The chain's CDR3 is CASSLGTGGYTF. For the CDR3, the DNA is TGTGCCAGCAGTTTAGGGACCGGGGGCTACACCTTC.

This clonotype was counted only a few times. J is TRBJ2-2 and V is TRBV18; TRBD1 aligns across 8 bases. The CDR3 runs 16 residues. Trimming took 3 bases from V and 5 from J; bases not matched to a gene: 8. The germline CDR1 and CDR2 sequences are KGHSH and LQKENI. CDR3: CASSPEGQGNTGELFF. CDR3 nucleotides: TGTGCCAGCTCACCGGAAGGACAGGGAAATACCGGGGAGCTGTTTTTT.

The chain has TRBV9 and TRBJ2-3, with D unclear. This CDR3 has 13 residues. Per germline, CDR1 SGDLS and CDR2 YYNGEE. Trimming removed 3 bases at V and 3 bases at J, with 8 bases between. The CDR3 here is CASSALETDTQYF. Written as DNA, the CDR3 is TGTGCCAGCAGCGCCCTTGAGACAGATACGCAGTATTTT.

This clonotype appeared a few times. The CDR3 loop reads CASRLAGIDTGELFF. Written as DNA, the CDR3 is TGTGCCAGCAGACTAGCGGGAATTGACACCGGGGAGCTGTTTTTT. The chain recombines TRBV3-1 with TRBJ2-2, with TRBD2 matching 10 bases. V trimming: 6 bases; J trimming: 3 bases; junction bases outside the gene matches: 4. Germline V gene lookup returns CDR1 LGHDT and CDR2 YNNKEL (reference sequence). There are 15 residues in the CDR3.

Only a few counts were recorded for this clonotype. This rearrangement joins TRBV19 to TRBJ2-1; perhaps D is TRBD1 or TRBD2 (6 bases each). Germline V CDR1 and CDR2: LNHDA, SQIVND (reference sequence). The CDR3 has 15 residues. V lost 7 bases to trimming and J lost 2 bases, with 15 bases between them. The CDR3 coding sequence is TGTGCCAGTACCATATTAGGGGGGACCTACAATGAGCAGTTCTTC. Protein sequence: CASTILGGTYNEQFF.

The J gene is TRBJ1-2, the V gene TRBV12-3 or TRBV12-4; TRBD1 matches 8 bases. The CDR3 has 13 amino acids. The junction had 8 bases not matched to a gene; V was cut back by 6 bases and J by 8 bases. The CDR3 DNA reads TGTGCCAGCAGAAAAGACAGGACAGGGGGCTACACCTTC. Translating it yields CASRKDRTGGYTF.

V gene TRBV11-2 combines with J gene TRBJ1-2; D might be TRBD1 (5 bases). The CDR3 extends over 14 amino acids. Germline values: CDR1 SGHAT, CDR2 FQNNGV. V lost 5 bases, J lost 1 base, and 11 bases lay in between. CDR3 amino acids: CASSPSDSNYGYTF. CDR3 nucleotide sequence: TGTGCCAGCAGCCCCAGTGACAGTAACTATGGCTACACCTTC.

The rearrangement joins TRBV20-1 to TRBJ2-3; D could derive from TRBD1 or TRBD2 (5 bases each). CDR3 size: 14 residues. CDR1 is DFQATT, CDR2 SNEGSKA, per germline (reference sequence). V lost 3 bases and J 1 base, leaving 11 bases between the germline ends. The CDR3, as DNA: TGCAGTGCTAGGGTGGGACGCGGCACAGATACGCAGTATTTT. It translates to CSARVGRGTDTQYF.